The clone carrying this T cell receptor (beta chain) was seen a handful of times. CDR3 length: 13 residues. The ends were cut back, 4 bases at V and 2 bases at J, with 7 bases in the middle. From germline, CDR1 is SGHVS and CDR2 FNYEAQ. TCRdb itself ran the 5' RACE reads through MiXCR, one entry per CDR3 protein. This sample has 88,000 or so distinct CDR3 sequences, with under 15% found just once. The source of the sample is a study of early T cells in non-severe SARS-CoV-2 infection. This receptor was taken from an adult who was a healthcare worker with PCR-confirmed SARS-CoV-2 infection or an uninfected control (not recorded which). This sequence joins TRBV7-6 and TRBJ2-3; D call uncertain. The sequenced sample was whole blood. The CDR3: CASSSRVTDTQYF. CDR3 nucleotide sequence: TGTGCCAGCAGCTCCCGGGTCACAGATACGCAGTATTTT.